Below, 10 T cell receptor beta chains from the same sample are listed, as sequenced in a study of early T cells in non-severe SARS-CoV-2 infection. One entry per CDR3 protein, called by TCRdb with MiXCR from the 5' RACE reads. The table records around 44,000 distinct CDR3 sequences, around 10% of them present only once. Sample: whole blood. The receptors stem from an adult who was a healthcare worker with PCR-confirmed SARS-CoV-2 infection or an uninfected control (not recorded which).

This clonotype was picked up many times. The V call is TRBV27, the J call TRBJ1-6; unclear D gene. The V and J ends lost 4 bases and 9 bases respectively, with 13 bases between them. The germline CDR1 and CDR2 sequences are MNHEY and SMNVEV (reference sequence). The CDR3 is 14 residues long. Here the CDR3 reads CASSSPLLGSPLHF. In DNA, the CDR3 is TGTGCCAGCAGTTCCCCCCTTTTGGGTTCACCCCTCCACTTT.

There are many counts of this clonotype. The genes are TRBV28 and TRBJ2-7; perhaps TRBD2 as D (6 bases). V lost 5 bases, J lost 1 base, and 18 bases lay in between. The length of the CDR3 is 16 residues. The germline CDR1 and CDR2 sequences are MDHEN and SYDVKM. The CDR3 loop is CASSLSRDSDSYEQYF. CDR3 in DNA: TGTGCCAGCAGTCTCTCCCGGGACTCCGATTCCTACGAGCAGTACTTC.

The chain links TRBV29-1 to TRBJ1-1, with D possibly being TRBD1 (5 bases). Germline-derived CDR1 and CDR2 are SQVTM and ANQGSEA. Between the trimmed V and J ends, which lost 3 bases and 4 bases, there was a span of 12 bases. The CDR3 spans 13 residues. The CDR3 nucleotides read TGCAGCGTTGATTTAGGGAGGGGCACTGAAGCTTTCTTT. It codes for CSVDLGRGTEAFF.

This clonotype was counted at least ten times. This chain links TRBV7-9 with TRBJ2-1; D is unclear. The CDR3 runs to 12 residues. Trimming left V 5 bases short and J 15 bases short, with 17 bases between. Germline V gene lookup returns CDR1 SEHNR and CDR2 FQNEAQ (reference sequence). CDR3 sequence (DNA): TGTGCCAGCAGCCGACTGTCCCCTTCTCCGTTCTTC. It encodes CASSRLSPSPFF.

The CDR3 region has the DNA TGTGCCAGCAGCTTGGGGTCAGTCGCCAATCAGCCCCAGCATTTT. As protein: CASSLGSVANQPQHF. The chain is built from TRBV5-8 and TRBJ1-5; D not certain. The CDR3 sequence is 15 residues long. Germline assignment: CDR1 SGHTS and CDR2 YDEGEE. The ends were cut back, 0 bases at V and 3 bases at J, with 10 bases in the middle.

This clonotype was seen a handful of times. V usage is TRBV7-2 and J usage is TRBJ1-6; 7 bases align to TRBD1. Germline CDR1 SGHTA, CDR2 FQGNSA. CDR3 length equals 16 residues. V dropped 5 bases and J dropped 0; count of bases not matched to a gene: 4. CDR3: CASSQGQSSYNSPLHF. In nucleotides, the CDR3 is TGTGCCAGCAGCCAGGGACAGAGCTCCTATAATTCACCCCTCCACTTT.

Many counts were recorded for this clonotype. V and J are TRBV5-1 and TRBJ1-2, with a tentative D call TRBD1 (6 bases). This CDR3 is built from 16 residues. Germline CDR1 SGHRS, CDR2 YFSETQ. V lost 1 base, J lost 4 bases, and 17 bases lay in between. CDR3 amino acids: CASSLSPQGTLYGYTF. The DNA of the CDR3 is TGCGCCAGCAGCTTGTCTCCCCAGGGGACGCTCTATGGCTACACCTTC.

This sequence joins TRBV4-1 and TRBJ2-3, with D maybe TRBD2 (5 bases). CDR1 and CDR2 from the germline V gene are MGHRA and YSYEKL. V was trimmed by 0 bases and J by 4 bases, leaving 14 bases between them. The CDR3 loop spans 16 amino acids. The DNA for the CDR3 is TGCGCCAGCAGCCAAGAAAGTACTAGGGCGTCAGATACGCAGTATTTT. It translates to CASSQESTRASDTQYF.

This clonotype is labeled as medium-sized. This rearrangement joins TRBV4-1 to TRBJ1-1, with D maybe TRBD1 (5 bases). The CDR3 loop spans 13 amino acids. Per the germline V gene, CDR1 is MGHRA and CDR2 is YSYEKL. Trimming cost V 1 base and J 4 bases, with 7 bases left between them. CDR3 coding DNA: TGCGCCAGCAGCCAAGGGGGCTCCACTGAAGCTTTCTTT. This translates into CASSQGGSTEAFF.

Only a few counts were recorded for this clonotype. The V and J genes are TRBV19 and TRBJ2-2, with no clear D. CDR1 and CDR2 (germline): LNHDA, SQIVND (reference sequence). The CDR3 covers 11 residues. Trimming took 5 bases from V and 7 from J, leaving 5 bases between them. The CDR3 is CASSGRGELFF. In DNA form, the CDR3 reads TGTGCCAGTAGTGGGCGCGGGGAGCTGTTTTTT.